This TCR beta chain came from a study of cytomegalovirus exposure and HLA in healthy donors. PCR amplification relied on 60 Vbeta primers (plus 13 Jbeta primers). Sequencing used immunoSEQ multiplex PCR; TCRdb keeps in-frame clones, though not all of them. Of roughly 180,000 clones in the sample, 77% are singletons; the top ten hold roughly 3.5%. CDR1 and CDR2 (germline): SGHVS, FNYEAQ. The CDR3 totals 17 residues. V shed 6 bases, J shed 1 base, and the junction held 9 bases outside the gene matches. Sequencing input: PBMCs. This clonotype was obtained from a woman aged 55-75 years in good health and CMV-seropositive. The chain has TRBV7-6 and TRBJ1-6; 7 bases agree with TRBD1. In nucleotides, the CDR3 is TGTGCCAGCAGTTTCCGGGACAGAGGATCCTATAATTCACCCCTCCACTTT. Amino acid sequence: CASSFRDRGSYNSPLHF.